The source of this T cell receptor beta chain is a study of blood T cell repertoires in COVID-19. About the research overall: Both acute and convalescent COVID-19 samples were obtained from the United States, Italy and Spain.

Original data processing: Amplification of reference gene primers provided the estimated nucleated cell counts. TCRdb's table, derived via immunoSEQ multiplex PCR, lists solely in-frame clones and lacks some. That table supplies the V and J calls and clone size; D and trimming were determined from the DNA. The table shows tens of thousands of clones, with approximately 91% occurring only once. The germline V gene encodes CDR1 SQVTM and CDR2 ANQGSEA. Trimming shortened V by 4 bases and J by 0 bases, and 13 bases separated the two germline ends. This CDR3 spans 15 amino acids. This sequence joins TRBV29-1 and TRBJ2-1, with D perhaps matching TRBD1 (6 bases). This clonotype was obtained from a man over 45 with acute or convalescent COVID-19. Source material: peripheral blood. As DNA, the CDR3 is TGCAGCGTTGTGGACAGTGCGAACTCCTACAATGAGCAGTTCTTC. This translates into CSVVDSANSYNEQFF.